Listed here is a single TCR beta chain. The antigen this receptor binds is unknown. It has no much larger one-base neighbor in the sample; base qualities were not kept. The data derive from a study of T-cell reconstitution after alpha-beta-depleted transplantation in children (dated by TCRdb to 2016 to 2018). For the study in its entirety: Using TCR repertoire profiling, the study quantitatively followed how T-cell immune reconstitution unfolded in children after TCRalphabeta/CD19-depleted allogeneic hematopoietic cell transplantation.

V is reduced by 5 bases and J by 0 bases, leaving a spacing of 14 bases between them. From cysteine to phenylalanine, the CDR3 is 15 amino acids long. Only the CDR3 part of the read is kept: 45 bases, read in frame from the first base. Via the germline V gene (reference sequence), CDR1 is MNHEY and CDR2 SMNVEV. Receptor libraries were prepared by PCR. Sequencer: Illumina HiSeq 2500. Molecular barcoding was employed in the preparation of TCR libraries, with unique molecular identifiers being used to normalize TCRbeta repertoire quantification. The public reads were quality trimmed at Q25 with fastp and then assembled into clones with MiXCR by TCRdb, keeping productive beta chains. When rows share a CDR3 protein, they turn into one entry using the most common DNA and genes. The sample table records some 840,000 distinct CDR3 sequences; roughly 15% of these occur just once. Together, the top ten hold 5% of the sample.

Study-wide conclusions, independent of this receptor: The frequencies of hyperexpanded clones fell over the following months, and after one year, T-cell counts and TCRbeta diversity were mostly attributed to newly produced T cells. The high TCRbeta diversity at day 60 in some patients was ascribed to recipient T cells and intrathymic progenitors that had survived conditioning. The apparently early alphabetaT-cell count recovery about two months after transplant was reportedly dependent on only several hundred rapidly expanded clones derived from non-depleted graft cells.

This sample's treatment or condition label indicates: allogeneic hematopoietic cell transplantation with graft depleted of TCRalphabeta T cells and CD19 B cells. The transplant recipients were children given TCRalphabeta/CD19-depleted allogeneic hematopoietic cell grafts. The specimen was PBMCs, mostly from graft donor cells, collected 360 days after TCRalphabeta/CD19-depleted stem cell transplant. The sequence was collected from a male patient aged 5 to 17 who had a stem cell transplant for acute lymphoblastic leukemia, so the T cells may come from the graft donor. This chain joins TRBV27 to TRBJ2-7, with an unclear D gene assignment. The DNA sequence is TGTGCCAGCAGTCCACACCAAGGGATCTCCTACGAGCAGTACTTC. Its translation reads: CASSPHQGISYEQYF.